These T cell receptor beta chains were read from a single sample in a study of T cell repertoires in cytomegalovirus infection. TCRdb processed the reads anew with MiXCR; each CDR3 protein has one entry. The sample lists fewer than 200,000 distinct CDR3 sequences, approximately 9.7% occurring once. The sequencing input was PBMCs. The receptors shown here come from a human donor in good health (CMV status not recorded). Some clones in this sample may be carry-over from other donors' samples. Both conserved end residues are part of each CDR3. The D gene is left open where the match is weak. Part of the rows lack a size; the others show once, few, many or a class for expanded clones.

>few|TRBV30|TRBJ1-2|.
TGTGCCTGGAGTCCCCACGATGGCTACACCTTC
CAWSPHDGYTF
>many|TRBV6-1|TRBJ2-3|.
TGTGCCAGCGGTATGCGAGAGACCGAGCAGTATTTT
CASGMRETEQYF
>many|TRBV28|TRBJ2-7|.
TGTGCCAGCAGCAAAGGACGGCGAAACTCCTACGAGCAGTACTTC
CASSKGRRNSYEQYF
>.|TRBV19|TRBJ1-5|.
TGTGCCAGTAGTATGTCGGGGGGCGGGGGTCAGCCCCAGCATTTT
CASSMSGGGGQPQHF
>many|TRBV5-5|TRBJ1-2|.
TGTGCCAGCAGCCTCGACCGGTATCCAAACTATGGCTACACCTTC
CASSLDRYPNYGYTF
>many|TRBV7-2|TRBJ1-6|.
TGTGCCAGCAGCTTCGCGGGGTATTACTCACCCCTCCACTTT
CASSFAGYYSPLHF
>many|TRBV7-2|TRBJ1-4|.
TGTGCCAGCAGCTTAGCGCTTAGGGACGAAAAACTGTTTTTT
CASSLALRDEKLFF
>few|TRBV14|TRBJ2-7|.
TGTGCCAGCAGCCCAGTCAGTGCGCGGTCAAGCTCCTACGAGCAGTACTTC
CASSPVSARSSSYEQYF
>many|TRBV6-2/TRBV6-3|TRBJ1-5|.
TGTGCCAGTCGAATGACAGATTATAGCAATCAGCCCCAGCATTTT
CASRMTDYSNQPQHF
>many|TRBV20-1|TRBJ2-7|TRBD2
TGCAGTGCTGTTCTTAGCGGGAGCTACGAGCAGTACTTC
CSAVLSGSYEQYF
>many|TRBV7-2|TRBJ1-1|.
TGTGCCAGCAGCTCCAAAGGACAGTCGAACACTGAAGCTTTCTTT
CASSSKGQSNTEAFF
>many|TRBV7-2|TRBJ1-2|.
TGTGCCAGCAGCTCCCCGGGCAGGGTTATGGGCTACACCTTC
CASSSPGRVMGYTF
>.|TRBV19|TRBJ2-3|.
TGTGCCAGTAGTATAGATCCGGGACATGGCACAGATACGCAGTATTTT
CASSIDPGHGTDTQYF
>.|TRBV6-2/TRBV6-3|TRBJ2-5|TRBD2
TGTGCCAGCAGGAGACTAGCGGGTCTTCAAGAGACCCAGTACTTC
CASRRLAGLQETQYF
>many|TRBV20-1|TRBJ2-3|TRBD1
TGCAGTGCCACCCATGGGACAGCCACTAGCACAGATACGCAGTATTTT
CSATHGTATSTDTQYF
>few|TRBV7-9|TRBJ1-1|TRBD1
TGTGCCAGCAGGCGACAGGGTTCCGTATCAAGGAACACTGAAGCTTTCTTT
CASRRQGSVSRNTEAFF
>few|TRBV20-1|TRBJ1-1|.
TGCAGTCCTCTCGGGGGAATGAACACTGAAGCTTTCTTT
CSPLGGMNTEAFF
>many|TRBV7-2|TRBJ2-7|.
TGTGCCAGCAGCCACCCGGGCGCTAGGGAGCAGTACTTC
CASSHPGAREQYF
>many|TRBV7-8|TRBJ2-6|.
TGTGCCGGGTCTGCTCTGGGGGTTGCAGGGGCCAACGTCCTGACTTTC
CAGSALGVAGANVLTF
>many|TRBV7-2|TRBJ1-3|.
TGTGCCAGCAGCTTAGTGTTGGAGGGAAGAACTGGAAACACCATATATTTT
CASSLVLEGRTGNTIYF
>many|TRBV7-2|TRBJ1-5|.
TGTGCCAGCAGCTACGAAACCAGGCAGCCCCAGCATTTT
CASSYETRQPQHF
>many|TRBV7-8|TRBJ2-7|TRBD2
TGTGCCAGCAGCTGGGGGGGACTAGTATACGAGCAGTACTTC
CASSWGGLVYEQYF
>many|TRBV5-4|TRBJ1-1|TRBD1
TGTGCCAGCAGGAACACAGGGGTGGACACTGAAGCTTTCTTT
CASRNTGVDTEAFF
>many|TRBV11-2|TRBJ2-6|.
TGTGCCAGCAGCTTAGAACCGGGTGGGAGCTCTGGGGCCAACGTCCTGACTTTC
CASSLEPGGSSGANVLTF
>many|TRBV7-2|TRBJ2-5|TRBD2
TGTGCCAGCAGTGCGGGACTAGCGGGGGCCGGGCAAGAGACCCAGTACTTC
CASSAGLAGAGQETQYF
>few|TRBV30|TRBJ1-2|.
TGTGCCTGGTCATCGGGACTTTTCGGCTATGGCTACACCTTC
CAWSSGLFGYGYTF
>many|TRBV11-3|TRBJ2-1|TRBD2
TGTGCCAGCAGCCCTGGGACAGAGGGACTAGCGGGGGGAAGTGAGCAGTTCTTC
CASSPGTEGLAGGSEQFF